These T cell receptor beta chains were read from a single sample in a study of T cell repertoires in cytomegalovirus infection. TCRdb re-called the reads through MiXCR, storing one row per CDR3 protein. The sample carries about 740,000 distinct CDR3 sequences, 35% recorded once. The sample taken for sequencing was PBMCs. The receptors come from a human donor in good health (CMV status not recorded). Some clones in this sample may be carry-over from other donors' samples. The conserved cysteine and the conserved F or W are not part of the CDR3 here. A D gene is named only where the DNA matches it firmly.

D gene,V gene,CDR3 protein
.,TRBV7-8,ASSLESDSSWSPLH
.,TRBV19,ASSPRARRDHTEAF
.,TRBV20-1,SARDQGGLSRAF
.,TRBV28,ASSGQNTEAF
.,TRBV7-3,ASSRGARSGANVLT
TRBD2,TRBV7-9,ASSLSPGLAETGELF
.,TRBV19,ASSIDTRPSSYNEQF
TRBD2,TRBV7-8,ASSLSVAGGRNEQF
TRBD2,TRBV28,ASSLGLAGGPSTGELF
TRBD1,TRBV20-1,SAELRTGVNNEQF
.,TRBV19,ASSVHNRQVGTEAF
.,TRBV28,ASSFEFPGGDQNTEAF
.,TRBV12-3/TRBV12-4,ASSLGLRYEQY
TRBD1,TRBV20-1,SARDSETGIDGYT
.,TRBV20-1,SARLPGRNNQPQH
TRBD2,TRBV7-3,ASSLTGTSGGSSYNEQF
.,TRBV7-2,ASSRSFVQETQY
TRBD1,TRBV5-4,ASSWDRGRGTEAF
.,TRBV28,ASSGLGRSSYEQY
.,TRBV24-1,ATSDFSGVHGYT
.,TRBV6-1,ASSRQEGGREQF
TRBD1,TRBV6-1,ASVGQGAFTDTQY
.,TRBV19,ASGTYGYT
TRBD1,TRBV29-1,SVGTGETDEQF
.,TRBV20-1,SARGANNSPLH
TRBD2,TRBV4-2,ASSQDWSLAGVAPQF
TRBD2,TRBV20-1,SATKREGAYNEQF
.,TRBV7-2,ASSLDGAADTQPQH
TRBD1,TRBV6-5,ASSPSGDRGRRKLF
.,TRBV6-5,ASSPRGGKTEAF
.,TRBV7-9,ASSRSPGHGYT
.,TRBV29-1,GAGLYNEQF
TRBD1,TRBV28,ASSLRRDRGPNYGYT
.,TRBV4-1,ASSPRGGERITDTQY
.,TRBV2,ASSETAGAYEQY
.,TRBV7-3,ASSLIGGASPLH
.,TRBV7-8,ASSLEVRRAETQY
.,TRBV6-1,ASSEATLALWSGPYNEQF
TRBD1,TRBV30,AWSVGTEVYEQY
.,TRBV6-6,ASSYRDSHNSPLH
.,TRBV12-3/TRBV12-4,ASSFFTPANTEAF
TRBD2,TRBV29-1,SVLGAGVSYNEQF
.,TRBV7-9,ASSLGASLSYNSPLH
.,TRBV7-8,ASSRLGGWSSYNEQF
TRBD2,TRBV7-6,ASTTRSGKNTGELF
.,TRBV5-5,ASSLEGFPNQPQH
TRBD1,TRBV28,ASLRTGIGYGYT
.,TRBV7-9,ASRAPIPSVTEAF
.,TRBV10-3,AAGEGRNQPQH
.,TRBV28,ASKLDLGGDYEQY
.,TRBV15,ATSRYKGLGDTQY
.,TRBV7-8,ASSPPGRVNQPQH
TRBD1,TRBV7-2,ASSLALGGALGANVLT